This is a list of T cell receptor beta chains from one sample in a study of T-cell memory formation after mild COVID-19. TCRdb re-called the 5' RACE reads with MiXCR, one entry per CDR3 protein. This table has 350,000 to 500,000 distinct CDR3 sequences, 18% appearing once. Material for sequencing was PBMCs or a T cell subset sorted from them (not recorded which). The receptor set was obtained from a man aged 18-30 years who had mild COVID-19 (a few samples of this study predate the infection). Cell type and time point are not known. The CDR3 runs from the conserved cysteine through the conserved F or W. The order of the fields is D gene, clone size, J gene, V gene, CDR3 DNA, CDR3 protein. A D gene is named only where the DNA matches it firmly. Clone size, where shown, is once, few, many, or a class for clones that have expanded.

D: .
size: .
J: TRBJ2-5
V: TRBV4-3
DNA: TGCGCCAGCAGCCAAGATCTAGGCGCGGGGACCCAGTACTTC
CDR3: CASSQDLGAGTQYF

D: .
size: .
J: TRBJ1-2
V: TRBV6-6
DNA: TGTGCCAGCAGTTACGGCGGCCCCTATGGCTACACCTTC
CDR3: CASSYGGPYGYTF

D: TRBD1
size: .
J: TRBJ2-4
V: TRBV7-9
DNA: TGTGCCAGCAGCCCCCGACAGGGAGTAGCCAAAAACATTCAGTACTTC
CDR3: CASSPRQGVAKNIQYF

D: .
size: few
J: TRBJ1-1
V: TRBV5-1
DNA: TGCGCCAGCAGCTTGGCCCTAGGGGGAGGGACTGAAGCTTTCTTT
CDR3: CASSLALGGGTEAFF

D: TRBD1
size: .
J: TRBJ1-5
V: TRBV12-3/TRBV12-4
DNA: TGTGCCAGCAGCAAGGACAGGGGGCGGGTGCTGGGTCAGCATTTT
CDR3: CASSKDRGRVLGQHF

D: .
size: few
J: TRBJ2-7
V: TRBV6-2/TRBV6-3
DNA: TGTGCCAGCAGCGGGACACTCGAGCAGTACTTC
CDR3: CASSGTLEQYF

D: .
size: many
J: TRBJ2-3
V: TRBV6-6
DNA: TGTGCCAGCAGCCAGACTCTTAGCACAGATACGCAGTATTTT
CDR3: CASSQTLSTDTQYF

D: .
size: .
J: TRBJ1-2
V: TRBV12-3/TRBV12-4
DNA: TGTGCCAGCAGTTTAGTGGGGGGCTATGGCTACACCTTC
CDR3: CASSLVGGYGYTF

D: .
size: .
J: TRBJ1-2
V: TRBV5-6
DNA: TGTGCCAGCAGCCCCTGGGACTTGCGGAGGTATGGCTACACCTTC
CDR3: CASSPWDLRRYGYTF

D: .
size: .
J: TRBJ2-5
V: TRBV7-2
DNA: TGTGCCAGCAGCGTGGGCCCTAAGACCCAGTACTTC
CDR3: CASSVGPKTQYF

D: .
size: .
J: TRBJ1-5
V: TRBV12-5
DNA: TGTGCTAGTGGTGATACAGGGTTGGGGCAGCCCCAGCATTTT
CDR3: CASGDTGLGQPQHF

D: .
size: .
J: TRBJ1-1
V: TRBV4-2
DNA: TGTGCCAGCAGCAACCCGGACAGCCGGGGGTGGGCTTTCTTT
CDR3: CASSNPDSRGWAFF

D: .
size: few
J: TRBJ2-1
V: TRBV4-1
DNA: TGCGCCAGCAGCCAAGAGGCACCGTACAATGAGCAGTTCTTC
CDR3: CASSQEAPYNEQFF

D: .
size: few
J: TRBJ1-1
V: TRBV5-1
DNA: TGCGCCAGCAGCTTGGGCATCTCCTCACTGAACACTGAAGCTTTCTTT
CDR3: CASSLGISSLNTEAFF

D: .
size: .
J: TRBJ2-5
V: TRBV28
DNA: TGTGCCAGCAAGACAAGATTGACCCAGTACTTC
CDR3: CASKTRLTQYF

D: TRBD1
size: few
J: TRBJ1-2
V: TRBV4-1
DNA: TGCGCCAGCAGCCTGAATGTAGGCAGGGGGCAGGGCTACACCTTC
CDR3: CASSLNVGRGQGYTF

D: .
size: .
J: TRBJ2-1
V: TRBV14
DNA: TGTGCCAGCAGTCCAGGGTTTCACAATGAGCAGTTCTTC
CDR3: CASSPGFHNEQFF

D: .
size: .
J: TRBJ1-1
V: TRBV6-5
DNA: TGTGCCAGCAGCCCCCCTTTATGGGAAGGCTTGAACACTGAAGCTTTCTTT
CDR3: CASSPPLWEGLNTEAFF

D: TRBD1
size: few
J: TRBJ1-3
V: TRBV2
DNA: TGTGCCAGCAGTGCGTCAGGGGGGACTGGAAACACCATATATTTT
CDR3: CASSASGGTGNTIYF

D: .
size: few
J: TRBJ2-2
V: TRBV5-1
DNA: TGCGCCAGCAGCTTGGGGCCCGCGGGGGCCAACACCGGGGAGCTGTTTTTT
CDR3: CASSLGPAGANTGELFF

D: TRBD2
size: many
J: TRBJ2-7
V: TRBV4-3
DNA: TGCGCCAGCAGCCAGGGACTAGCGGGGGAGCAGTACTTC
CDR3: CASSQGLAGEQYF

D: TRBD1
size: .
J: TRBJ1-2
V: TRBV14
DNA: TGTGCCAGCAGCCAAGAAGGGACAGGGGGCTATGGCTACACCTTC
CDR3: CASSQEGTGGYGYTF

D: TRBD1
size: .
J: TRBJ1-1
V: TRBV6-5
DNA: TGTGCCAGCAGGAGACAGGGAATTAACACTGAAGCTTTCTTT
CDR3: CASRRQGINTEAFF

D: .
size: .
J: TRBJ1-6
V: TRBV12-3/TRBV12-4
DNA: TGTGCCAGCAGCATAAACGGACAGAGAAATTCACCCCTCCACTTT
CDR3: CASSINGQRNSPLHF

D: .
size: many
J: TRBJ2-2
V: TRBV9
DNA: TGTGCCAGCAGCTTCCGACGGACACTGTCCACCGGGGAGCTGTTTTTT
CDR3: CASSFRRTLSTGELFF

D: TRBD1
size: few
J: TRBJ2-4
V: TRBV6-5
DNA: TGTGCCAGCAGGGGGACAGGGACCAAAAACATTCAGTACTTC
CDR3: CASRGTGTKNIQYF

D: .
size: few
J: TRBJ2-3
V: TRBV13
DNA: TGTGCCAGCAGCTTAGGGGGGCGACACACAGATACGCAGTATTTT
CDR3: CASSLGGRHTDTQYF

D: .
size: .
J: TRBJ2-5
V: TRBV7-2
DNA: TGTGCCAGCAGCTTAGTAGGGGGAACTATGGGAGAGACCCAGTACTTC
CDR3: CASSLVGGTMGETQYF

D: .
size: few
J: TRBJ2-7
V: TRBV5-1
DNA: TGCGCCAGCAGCTGGGGACAAAACTCCTACGAGCAGTACTTC
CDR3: CASSWGQNSYEQYF

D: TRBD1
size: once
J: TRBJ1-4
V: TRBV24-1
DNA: TGTGCCACCAGTGATTCGGGACAGGGACTCCCTAATGAAAAACTGTTTTTT
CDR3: CATSDSGQGLPNEKLFF

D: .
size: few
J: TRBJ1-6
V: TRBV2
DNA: TGTGCCAGCAAACGGGGGCCTAATTCACCCCTCCACTTT
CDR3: CASKRGPNSPLHF

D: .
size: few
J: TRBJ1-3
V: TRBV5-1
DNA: TGCGCCAGCAGCTTGGGGGCAGCCGCCTCTGGAAACACCATATATTTT
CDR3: CASSLGAAASGNTIYF

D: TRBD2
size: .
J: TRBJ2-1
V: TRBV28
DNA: TGTGCCAGCAGTTTGTTAGCTGGAGGGAGGGTCTACAATGAGCAGTTCTTC
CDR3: CASSLLAGGRVYNEQFF

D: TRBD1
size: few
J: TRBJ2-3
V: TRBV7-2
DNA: TGTGCCAGCAGCTTAGCTTATCCGGGACAGACTTCAGATACGCAGTATTTT
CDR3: CASSLAYPGQTSDTQYF

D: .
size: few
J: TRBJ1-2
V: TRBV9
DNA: TGTGCCAGCAGCAAGGACGGACTGAGCTATGGCTACACCTTC
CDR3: CASSKDGLSYGYTF

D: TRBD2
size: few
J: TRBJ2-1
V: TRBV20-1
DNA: TGCAGACCACCTTGGGGACTAGCGGGATACAATGAGCAGTTCTTC
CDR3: CRPPWGLAGYNEQFF

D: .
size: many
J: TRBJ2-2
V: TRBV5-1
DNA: TGCGCCAGCAGCTTGGAAGACACCGGGGAGCTGTTTTTT
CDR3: CASSLEDTGELFF

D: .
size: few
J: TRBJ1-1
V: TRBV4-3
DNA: TGCGCCAGCAGCCCTCTTCTGGGGGGGGGCACTGAAGCTTTCTTT
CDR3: CASSPLLGGGTEAFF

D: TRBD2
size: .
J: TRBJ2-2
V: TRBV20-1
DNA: TGCAGTGCTATTCGCCGCCTGGCGGGGGAGACGACCGGGGAGCTGTTTTTT
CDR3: CSAIRRLAGETTGELFF

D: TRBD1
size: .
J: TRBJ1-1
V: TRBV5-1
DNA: TGCGCCAGCGCCACAGGGGGCGAGCTCACTGAAGCTTTCTTT
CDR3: CASATGGELTEAFF

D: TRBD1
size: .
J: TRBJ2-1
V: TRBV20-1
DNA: TGCAGTGTTTCCTCGCTCGGGACAGGGACGTACGAGCAGTTCTTC
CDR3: CSVSSLGTGTYEQFF

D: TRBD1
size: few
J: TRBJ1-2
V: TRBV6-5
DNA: TGTGCCAGCAGACTGACAGGGAACTATGGCTACACCTTC
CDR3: CASRLTGNYGYTF

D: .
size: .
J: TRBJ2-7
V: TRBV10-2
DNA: TGCGCCAGCAACCGACGGACGGGCGAGCAGTACTTC
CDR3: CASNRRTGEQYF

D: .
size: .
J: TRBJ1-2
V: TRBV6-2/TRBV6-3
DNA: TGTGCCAGCAGTCGTCCGGGACATACGGGCTACACCTTC
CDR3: CASSRPGHTGYTF

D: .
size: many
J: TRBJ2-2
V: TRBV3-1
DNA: TGTGCCAGCAACGCTTACACCGGGGAGCTGTTTTTT
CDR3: CASNAYTGELFF

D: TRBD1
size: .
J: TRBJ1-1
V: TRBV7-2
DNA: TGTGCCAGCAGCCCGGACAGGGGGAGAATGAACACTGAAGCTTTCTTT
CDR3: CASSPDRGRMNTEAFF

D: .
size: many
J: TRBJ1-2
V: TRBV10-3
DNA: TGTGCCGTTTGGGGTGGTGGTCTCTCCAACTATGGCTACACCTTC
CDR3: CAVWGGGLSNYGYTF

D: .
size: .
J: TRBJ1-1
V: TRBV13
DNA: TGTGCCAGCAGCTCGTTAGAGGGTTCCGGGAACACTGAAGCTTTCTTT
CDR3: CASSSLEGSGNTEAFF

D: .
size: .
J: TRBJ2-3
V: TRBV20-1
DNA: TGCAGTGCAAAAACTAGCACAGATACGCAGTATTTT
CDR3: CSAKTSTDTQYF

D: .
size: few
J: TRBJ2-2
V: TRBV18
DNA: TGTGCCAGCTCACCACAGGGAGGTCGAACCGGGGAGCTGTTTTTT
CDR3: CASSPQGGRTGELFF

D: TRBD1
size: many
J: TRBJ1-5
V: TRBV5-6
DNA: TGTGCCAGCAGCATGGGACAGATTAGCAATCAGCCCCAGCATTTT
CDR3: CASSMGQISNQPQHF

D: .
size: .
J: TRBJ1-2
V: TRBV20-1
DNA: TGCAGTGCCGACCCGACTGAGGGCTATGGCTACACCTTC
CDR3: CSADPTEGYGYTF

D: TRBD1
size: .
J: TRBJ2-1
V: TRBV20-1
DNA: TGCAGTGCCCTCCGGGGGACAGGGGTTTTCAGTGAGCAGTTCTTC
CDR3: CSALRGTGVFSEQFF

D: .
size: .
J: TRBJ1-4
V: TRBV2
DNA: TGTGCCAGCAGTGAAGCGCGCAGGGCGGGGGAAAAACTGTTTTTT
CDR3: CASSEARRAGEKLFF